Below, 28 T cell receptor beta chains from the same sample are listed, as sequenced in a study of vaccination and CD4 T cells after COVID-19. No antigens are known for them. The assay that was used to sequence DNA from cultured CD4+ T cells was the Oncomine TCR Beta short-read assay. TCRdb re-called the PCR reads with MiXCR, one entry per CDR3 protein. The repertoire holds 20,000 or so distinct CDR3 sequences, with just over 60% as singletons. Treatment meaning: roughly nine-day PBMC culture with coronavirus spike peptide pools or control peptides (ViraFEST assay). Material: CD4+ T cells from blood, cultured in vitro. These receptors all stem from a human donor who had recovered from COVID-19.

For the CDR3, the DNA is TGTGCCACCAGTGATTTTCAGGGCGGATGGGCCGGGGAGCTGTTTTTT. It yields the protein CATSDFQGGWAGELFF. The chain joins TRBV24-1 to TRBJ2-2; D possibly corresponds to TRBD1 (5 bases). The CDR3 is 16 residues long. V was pared by 1 base and J by 6 bases, with 14 bases between. Germline values: CDR1 KGHDR, CDR2 SFDVKD.

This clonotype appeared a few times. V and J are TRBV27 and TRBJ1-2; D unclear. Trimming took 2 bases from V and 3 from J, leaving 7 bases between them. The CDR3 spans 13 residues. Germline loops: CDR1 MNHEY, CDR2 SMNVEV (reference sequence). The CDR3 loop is CASSLRPYYGYTF. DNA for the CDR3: TGTGCCAGCAGTTTAAGACCCTACTATGGCTACACCTTC.

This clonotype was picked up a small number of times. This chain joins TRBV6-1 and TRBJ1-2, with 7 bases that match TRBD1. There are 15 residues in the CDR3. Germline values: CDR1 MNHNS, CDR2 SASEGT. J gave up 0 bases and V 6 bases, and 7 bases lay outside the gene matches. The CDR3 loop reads CASRSPGQTNYGYTF. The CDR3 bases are TGTGCCAGCAGATCCCCGGGACAGACTAACTATGGCTACACCTTC.

The CDR3 loop reads CASSEGSGRNTDTQYF. Here the CDR3 DNA reads TGCGCCAGCAGTGAGGGCAGCGGGAGGAACACAGATACGCAGTATTTT. The rearrangement links TRBV10-1 to TRBJ2-3, with 9 bases lining up with TRBD2. The CDR3 spans 16 residues. Germline CDR1 reads WNHNN; CDR2 reads SYGVQD (reference sequence). The V gene end was trimmed by 2 bases and the J gene end by 2 bases; junction bases not matched to a gene: 5.

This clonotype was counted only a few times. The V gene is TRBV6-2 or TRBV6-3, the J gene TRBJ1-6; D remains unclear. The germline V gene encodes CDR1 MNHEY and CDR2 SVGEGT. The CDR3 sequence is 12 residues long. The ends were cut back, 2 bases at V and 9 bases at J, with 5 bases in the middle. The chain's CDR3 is CASSYALSPLHF. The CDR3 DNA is TGTGCCAGCAGTTACGCGCTTTCACCCCTCCACTTT.

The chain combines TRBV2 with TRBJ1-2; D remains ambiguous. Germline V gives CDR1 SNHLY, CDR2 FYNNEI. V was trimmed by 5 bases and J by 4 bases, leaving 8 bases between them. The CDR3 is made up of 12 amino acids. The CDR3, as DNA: TGTGCCAGCAGTACAGTGGTCTATGGCTACACCTTC. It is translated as CASSTVVYGYTF. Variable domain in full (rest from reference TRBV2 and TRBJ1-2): EPEVTQTPSHQVTQMGQEVILRCVPISNHLYFYWYRQILGQKVEFLVSFYNNEISEKSEIFDDQFSVERPDGSNFTLKIRSTKLEDSAMYFCASSTVVYGYTFGSGTRLTVV.

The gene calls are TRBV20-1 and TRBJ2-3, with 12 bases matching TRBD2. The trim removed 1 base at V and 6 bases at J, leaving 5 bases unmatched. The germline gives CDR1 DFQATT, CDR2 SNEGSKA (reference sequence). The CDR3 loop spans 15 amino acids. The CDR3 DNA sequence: TGCAGTGCTAGAGCCCTAGCGGGAGGGCCTGATACGCAGTATTTT. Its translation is CSARALAGGPDTQYF.

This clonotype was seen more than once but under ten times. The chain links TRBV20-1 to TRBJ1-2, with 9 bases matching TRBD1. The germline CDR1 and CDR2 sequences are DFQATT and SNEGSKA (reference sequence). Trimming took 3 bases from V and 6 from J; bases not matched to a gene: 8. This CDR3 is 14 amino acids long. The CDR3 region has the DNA TGCAGTGCTAGCATGGGACAGGGAACGGATGGCTACACCTTC. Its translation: CSASMGQGTDGYTF.

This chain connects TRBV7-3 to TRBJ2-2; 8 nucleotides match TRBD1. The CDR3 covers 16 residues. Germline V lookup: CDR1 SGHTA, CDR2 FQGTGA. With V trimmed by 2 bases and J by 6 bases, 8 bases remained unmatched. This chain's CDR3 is CASSLETGGIAGELFF. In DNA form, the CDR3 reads TGTGCCAGCAGCTTAGAAACAGGGGGAATTGCCGGGGAGCTGTTTTTT.

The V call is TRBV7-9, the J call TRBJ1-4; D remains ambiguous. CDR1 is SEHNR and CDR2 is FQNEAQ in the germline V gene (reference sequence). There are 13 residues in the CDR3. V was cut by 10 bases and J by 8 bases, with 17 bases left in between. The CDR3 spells CAIKVGNEEKLFF. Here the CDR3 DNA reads TGTGCCATCAAAGTTGGCAATGAAGAAAAACTGTTTTTT.

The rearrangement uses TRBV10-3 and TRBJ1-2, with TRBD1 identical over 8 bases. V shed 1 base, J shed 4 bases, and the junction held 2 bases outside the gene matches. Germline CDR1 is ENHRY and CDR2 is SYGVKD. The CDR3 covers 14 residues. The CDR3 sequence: CAISELDRGYGYTF. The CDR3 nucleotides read TGTGCCATCAGTGAGTTAGACAGGGGCTATGGCTACACCTTC.

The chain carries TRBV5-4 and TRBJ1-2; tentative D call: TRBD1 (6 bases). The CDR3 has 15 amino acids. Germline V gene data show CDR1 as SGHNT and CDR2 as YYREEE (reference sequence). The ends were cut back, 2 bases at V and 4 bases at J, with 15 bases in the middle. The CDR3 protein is CASSLRKGESYGYTF. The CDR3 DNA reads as TGTGCCAGCAGCTTAAGAAAGGGGGAAAGCTATGGCTACACCTTC.

In DNA, the CDR3 is TGTGCCAGTAGTATAGATGCACGACAGGGAATTGCAACTAATGAAAAACTGTTTTTT. This codes for CASSIDARQGIATNEKLFF. The V and J genes are TRBV19 and TRBJ1-4; TRBD1 matches 7 bases. Germline CDR1 and CDR2: LNHDA and SQIVND (reference sequence). The CDR3 covers 19 residues. V lost 0 bases and J lost 0; bases outside the gene matches: 10.

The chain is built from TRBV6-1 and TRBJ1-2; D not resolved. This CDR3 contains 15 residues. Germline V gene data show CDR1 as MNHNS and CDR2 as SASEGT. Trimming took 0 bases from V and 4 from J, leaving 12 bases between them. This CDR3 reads CASSEAGHAGYGYTF. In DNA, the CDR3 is TGTGCCAGCAGTGAAGCAGGGCACGCGGGCTATGGCTACACCTTC.

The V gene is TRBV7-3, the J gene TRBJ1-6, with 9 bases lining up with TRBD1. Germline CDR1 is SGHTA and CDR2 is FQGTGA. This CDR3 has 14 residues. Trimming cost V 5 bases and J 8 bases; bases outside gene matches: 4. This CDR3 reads CASSQTGGYSPLHF. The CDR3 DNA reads TGTGCCAGCAGCCAAACAGGGGGCTATTCACCCCTCCACTTT.

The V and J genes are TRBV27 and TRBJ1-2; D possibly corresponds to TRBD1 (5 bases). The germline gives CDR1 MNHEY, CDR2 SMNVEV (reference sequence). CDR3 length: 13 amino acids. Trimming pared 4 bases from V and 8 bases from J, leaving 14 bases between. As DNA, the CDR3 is TGTGCCAGCAGTTCACTAGGCCGGGGGGGCTACACCTTC. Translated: CASSSLGRGGYTF.

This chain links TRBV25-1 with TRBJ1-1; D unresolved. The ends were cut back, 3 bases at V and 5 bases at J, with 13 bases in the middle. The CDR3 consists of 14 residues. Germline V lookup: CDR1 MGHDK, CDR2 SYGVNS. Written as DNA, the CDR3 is TGTGCCAGCAGTGAGGCGGGCGAGAGGACTGAAGCTTTCTTT. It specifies CASSEAGERTEAFF.

The CDR3 spells CAWRTAGGKGYTF. The DNA of the CDR3 is TGTGCCTGGAGGACGGCGGGAGGGAAGGGCTACACCTTC. The chain recombines TRBV30 with TRBJ1-2; unclear D gene. With 3 bases removed from V and 8 bases from J, the gap between germline ends came to 16 bases. The CDR3 is 13 amino acids. Germline CDR1 and CDR2: GTSNPN and SVGIG (reference sequence).

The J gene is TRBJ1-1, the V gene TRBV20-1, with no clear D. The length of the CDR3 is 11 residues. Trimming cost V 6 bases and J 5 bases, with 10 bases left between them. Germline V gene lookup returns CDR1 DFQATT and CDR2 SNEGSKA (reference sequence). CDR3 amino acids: CSAPGQTEAFF. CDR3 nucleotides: TGCAGTGCACCCGGGCAGACTGAAGCTTTCTTT.

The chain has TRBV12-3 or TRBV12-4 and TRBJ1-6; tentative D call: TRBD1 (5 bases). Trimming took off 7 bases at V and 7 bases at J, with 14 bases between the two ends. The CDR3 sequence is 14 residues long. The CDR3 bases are TGTGCCAGCAACCTTTACGGGGGGAATTCACCCCTCCACTTT. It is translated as CASNLYGGNSPLHF.

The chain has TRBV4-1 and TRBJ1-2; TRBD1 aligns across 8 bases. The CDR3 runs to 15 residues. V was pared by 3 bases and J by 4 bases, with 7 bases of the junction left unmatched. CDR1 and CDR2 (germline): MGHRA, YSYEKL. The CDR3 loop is CASSQDRDRSYGYTF. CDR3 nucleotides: TGCGCCAGCAGCCAGGACAGGGATCGGAGCTATGGCTACACCTTC.

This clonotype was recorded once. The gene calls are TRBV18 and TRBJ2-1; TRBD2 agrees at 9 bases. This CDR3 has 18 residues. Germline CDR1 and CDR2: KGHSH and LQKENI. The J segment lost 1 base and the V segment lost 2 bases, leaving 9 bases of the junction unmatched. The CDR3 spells CASSPKASSGISYNEQFF. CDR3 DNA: TGTGCCAGCTCACCAAAGGCCTCTAGCGGGATTTCCTACAATGAGCAGTTCTTC.

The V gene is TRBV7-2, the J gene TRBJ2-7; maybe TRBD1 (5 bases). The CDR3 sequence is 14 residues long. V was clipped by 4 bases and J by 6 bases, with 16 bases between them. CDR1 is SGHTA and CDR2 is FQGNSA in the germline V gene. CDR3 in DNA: TGTGCCAGCAGCTATACAGGTTATCGTAGCGAGCAGTACTTC. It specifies CASSYTGYRSEQYF. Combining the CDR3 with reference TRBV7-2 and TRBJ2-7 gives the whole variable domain GAGVSQSPSNKVTEKGKDVELRCDPISGHTALYWYRQSLGQGLEFLIYFQGNSAPDKSGLPSDRFSAERTGGSVSTLTIQRTQQEDSAVYLCASSYTGYRSEQYFGPGTRLTVT.

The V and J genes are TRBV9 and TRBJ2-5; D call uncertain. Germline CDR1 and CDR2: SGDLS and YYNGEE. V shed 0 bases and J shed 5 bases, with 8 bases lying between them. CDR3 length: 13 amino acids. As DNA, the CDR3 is TGTGCCAGCAGCGTAGATGCTCGGGAGACCCAGTACTTC. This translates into CASSVDARETQYF.

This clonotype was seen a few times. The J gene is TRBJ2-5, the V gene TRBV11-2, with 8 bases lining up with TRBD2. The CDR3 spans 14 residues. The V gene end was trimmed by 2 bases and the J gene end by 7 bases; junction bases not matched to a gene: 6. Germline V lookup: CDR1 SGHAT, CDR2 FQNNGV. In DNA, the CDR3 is TGTGCCAGCAGCTTACCCGGACTAGCCGGGACCCAGTACTTC. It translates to CASSLPGLAGTQYF.

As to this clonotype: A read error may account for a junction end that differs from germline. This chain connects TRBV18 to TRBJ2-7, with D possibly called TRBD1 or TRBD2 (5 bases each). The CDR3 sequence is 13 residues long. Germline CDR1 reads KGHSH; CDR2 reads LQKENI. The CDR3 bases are TGTGCCGGCTCACCAGGGACCTCCTACGAGCAGTACTTC. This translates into CAGSPGTSYEQYF.

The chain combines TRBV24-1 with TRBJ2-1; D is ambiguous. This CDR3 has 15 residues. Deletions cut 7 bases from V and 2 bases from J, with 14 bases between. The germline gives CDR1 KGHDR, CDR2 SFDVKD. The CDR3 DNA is TGTGCCACCAGGGCCTCAGACGGTACCTACAATGAGCAGTTCTTC. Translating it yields CATRASDGTYNEQFF.

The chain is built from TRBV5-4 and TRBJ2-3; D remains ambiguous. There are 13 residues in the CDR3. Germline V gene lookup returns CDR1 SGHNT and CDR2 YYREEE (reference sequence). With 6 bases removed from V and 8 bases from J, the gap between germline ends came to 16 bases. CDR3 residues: CASTQWELGTQYF. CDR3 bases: TGTGCCAGCACGCAATGGGAACTGGGTACGCAGTATTTT.